A single sample gave rise to the 24 T cell receptor beta chains below, sequenced in a study of monozygotic twins with inflammatory bowel disease. From the 5' RACE reads, TCRdb lists one entry per CDR3 protein and no DNA. This sample carries around 370,000 distinct CDR3 sequences, with roughly 2.6% going to the ten biggest clones. Source material: blood. The receptors come from a human donor with ulcerative colitis or Crohn's disease, or a healthy co-twin of an affected twin (not recorded which).

This rearrangement joins TRBV9 to TRBJ2-7; lacking DNA, the TRBD1 call made by TCRdb goes unchecked. Germline values: CDR1 SGDLS, CDR2 YYNGEE. The CDR3 spans 15 residues. The CDR3 spells CASSVDGTGGTEQYF.

The chain employs TRBV6-2 or TRBV6-3 and TRBJ2-3. From germline, CDR1 is MNHEY and CDR2 SVGEGT. This CDR3 has 13 amino acids. CDR3 in amino acids: CASSYGVPYGQYF.

V is TRBV5-1 and J is TRBJ1-2. The CDR3 has 12 amino acids. The germline gives CDR1 SGHRS, CDR2 YFSETQ. The chain's CDR3 is CASSPAGYGYTF.

This chain uses TRBV12-3 or TRBV12-4 with TRBJ1-1; TCRdb's assignment of TRBD1 cannot be checked, as there is no DNA. This CDR3 has 18 amino acids. CDR3 residues: CASSHPQGGGRMNTEAFF.

CDR3 sequence: CASSLEGRSYEQYF. The chain links TRBV5-1 to TRBJ2-7; TCRdb selects TRBD1, and the lack of DNA leaves this call unchecked. Germline V gene data show CDR1 as SGHRS and CDR2 as YFSETQ. The length of the CDR3 is 14 residues.

The chain recombines TRBV7-2 with TRBJ2-5. The CDR3 is 12 amino acids. Per the germline V gene, CDR1 is SGHTA and CDR2 is FQGNSA. CDR3: CASSIYGQTQYF.

The chain joins TRBV27 to TRBJ2-3; without DNA, the TCRdb call of TRBD1 cannot be checked. Germline-derived CDR1 and CDR2 are MNHEY and SMNVEV (reference sequence). The CDR3 has 17 amino acids. CDR3 amino acids: CASSFWRREGVTDTQYF.

The J gene is TRBJ2-7, the V gene TRBV3-1. The CDR3 extends over 12 amino acids. Germline V gives CDR1 LGHDT, CDR2 YNNKEL (reference sequence). The CDR3 spells CASSRGNYEQYF.

The rearrangement joins TRBV18 to TRBJ2-5; the D gene TCRdb calls, TRBD2, cannot be checked with no DNA. The CDR3 consists of 15 residues. Germline CDR1 reads KGHSH; CDR2 reads LQKENI. The CDR3 spells CASSPGLDNRETQYF. The full variable domain, in which reference TRBV18 and TRBJ2-5 provide the parts outside the CDR3, is NAGVMQNPRHLVRRRGQEARLRCSPMKGHSHVYWYRQLPEEGLKFMVYLQKENIIDESGMPKERFSAEFPKEGPSILRIQQVVRGDSAAYFCASSPGLDNRETQYFGPGTRLLVL.

V usage is TRBV7-2 and J usage is TRBJ2-7; TCRdb picks TRBD1, but there is no DNA to check that call. Germline CDR1 reads SGHTA; CDR2 reads FQGNSA. This CDR3 spans 11 amino acids. CDR3 amino acids: CASRKGVEQYF.

CDR3 region: CASSELQAQETQYF. This chain connects TRBV25-1 to TRBJ2-5. CDR1 and CDR2 (germline): MGHDK, SYGVNS. The CDR3 sequence is 14 residues long.

The V call is TRBV7-9, the J call TRBJ2-5. CDR3 length: 14 amino acids. From germline, CDR1 is SEHNR and CDR2 FQNEAQ (reference sequence). The chain's CDR3 is CASSLANLQETQYF.

The rearrangement links TRBV4-3 to TRBJ2-4. Germline loops: CDR1 LGHNA, CDR2 YSLEER. The CDR3 sequence is 14 residues long. The CDR3 region is CASSQVGGENIQYF.

This chain uses TRBV12-3 or TRBV12-4 with TRBJ2-7; TCRdb proposes TRBD1, but this gene call is untestable without DNA. The CDR3 is 13 residues long. The CDR3 region is CASTSRASYEQYF.

The chain carries TRBV24-1 and TRBJ2-1; without DNA, the TCRdb call of TRBD1 cannot be checked. The CDR3 sequence is 15 residues long. Germline loops: CDR1 KGHDR, CDR2 SFDVKD. CDR3 loop: CATSDPAREYNEQFF.

The chain recombines TRBV12-3 or TRBV12-4 with TRBJ2-4. This CDR3 comprises 15 residues. This chain's CDR3 is CASSPDTLAKNIQYF.

The chain is built from TRBV5-4 and TRBJ1-1; absent DNA, TCRdb's TRBD1 call cannot be checked. The CDR3 has 16 residues. In germline, CDR1 is SGHNT, CDR2 YYREEE (reference sequence). The CDR3 reads CASSLAVRPPGTEAFF.

This chain connects TRBV27 to TRBJ2-1; the D gene TCRdb calls, TRBD1, cannot be checked with no DNA. The CDR3 loop spans 15 amino acids. CDR1 is MNHEY and CDR2 is SMNVEV in the germline V gene (reference sequence). The CDR3 here is CASSLSIQGYNEQFF.

The chain recombines TRBV5-6 with TRBJ2-3; checking the TCRdb D call of TRBD2 is not possible without DNA. CDR3 size: 16 residues. Per the germline V gene, CDR1 is SGHDT and CDR2 is YYEEEE. The CDR3 protein is CASSLARDLLTDTQYF.

The CDR3 sequence is CASSLGGIYEQYF. This chain uses TRBV7-9 with TRBJ2-7; TCRdb names TRBD2, which stays unverified in the absence of DNA. Germline V gene lookup returns CDR1 SEHNR and CDR2 FQNEAQ (reference sequence). The CDR3 consists of 13 residues.

This sequence joins TRBV20-1 and TRBJ2-7; TCRdb calls TRBD2, which cannot be checked without DNA. Per germline, CDR1 DFQATT and CDR2 SNEGSKA (reference sequence). The CDR3 extends over 15 amino acids. This CDR3 reads CSASRRPMLSYEQYF.

V gene TRBV6-2 or TRBV6-3 combines with J gene TRBJ2-7; TCRdb designates TRBD1, a call that cannot be tested without DNA. This CDR3 is 18 amino acids long. The germline gives CDR1 MNHEY, CDR2 SVGEGT. This CDR3 reads CASSYRHEETGDYYEQYF.

V gene TRBV12-3 or TRBV12-4 combines with J gene TRBJ2-1; TCRdb lists TRBD2, though no DNA is available to test this call. The CDR3 sequence is 15 residues long. The CDR3 loop is CASSSGGWPYNEQFF.

The genes are TRBV9 and TRBJ2-2. In germline, CDR1 is SGDLS, CDR2 YYNGEE. The CDR3 is 14 amino acids. The CDR3 loop is CASSERRNTGELFF.